This TCR beta chain was identified during a study of regulatory T cells in long-lasting Graves disease. CDR3 regions were amplified by Arm-PCR using iRepertoire HTBI primers to build TCR beta libraries. TCRdb reprocessed the multiplex PCR reads via MiXCR and lists one record per CDR3 protein. Of about 530,000 distinct CDR3 sequences listed, about 15% are singletons. The CDR3 covers 14 residues. Germline lookup yields CDR1 MNHEY and CDR2 SVGAGI. After removal of 4 bases from V and 3 bases from J, the junction contained 5 bases not matched to a gene. Time point described: newly diagnosed GD, antithyroid drugs for less than 3 months. PBMC-derived RNA was used for the TCR library. This clonotype has ten or more counts. Another study also made use of these data, one on T cells in Graves' hyperthyroidism and ophthalmopathy. That study adds: Diagnoses rested on clinical symptoms, serum thyroxine and TRAb, thyroid ultrasound and orbital computed tomography.

The chain is built from TRBV6-5 and TRBJ2-5; 7 positions match TRBD2. The sample here was peripheral blood mononuclear cells (PBMCs), taken at new diagnosis, from a patient treated with antithyroid drugs. This clonotype originated in a woman between 40 and 65 years old with Graves disease. CDR3 DNA sequence: TGTGCCAGCAGTTCGCCCGGGACTAAAGAGACCCAGTACTTC. It translates to CASSSPGTKETQYF.